These 31 T cell receptor beta chains were all obtained from the same sample, sequenced in a study of blood T cell repertoires in COVID-19. The assay was immunoSEQ multiplex PCR, and TCRdb's table has in-frame clones only and misses some. This sample has about 390,000 clones, with 80% to 90% found just once. Sequenced sample: PBMCs or T cells enriched from blood (not recorded which). The receptors were sampled from a woman in her forties or fifties who had recovered from COVID-19.

J is TRBJ2-7 and V is TRBV14, with TRBD2 identical over 10 bases. CDR3 length: 17 residues. After removal of 2 bases from V and 0 bases from J, the junction contained 7 bases not matched to a gene. Germline lookup yields CDR1 SGHDN and CDR2 FVKESK. In DNA form, the CDR3 reads TGTGCCAGCAGCCAATTTGAAAGCGGGGGGGCCTCCTACGAGCAGTACTTC. As protein: CASSQFESGGASYEQYF.

This clone was seen just once. The genes are TRBV24-1 and TRBJ2-5; 12 bases are a match to TRBD2. The CDR3 covers 15 residues. With 3 bases clipped from V and 5 bases from J, the junction kept 3 bases outside the gene matches. Germline values: CDR1 KGHDR, CDR2 SFDVKD. The CDR3 sequence is CATSDLAGGLETQYF. In DNA form, the CDR3 reads TGTGCCACCAGTGATCTAGCGGGGGGGTTGGAGACCCAGTACTTC.

This clone was observed once. J is TRBJ1-5 and V is TRBV5-1; 7 bases are a match to TRBD1. The V gene end was trimmed by 0 bases and the J gene end by 9 bases; junction bases not matched to a gene: 6. The germline CDR1 and CDR2 sequences are SGHRS and YFSETQ. The CDR3 is 14 residues long. The CDR3: CASSLDTGAGPQHF. CDR3 coding DNA: TGCGCCAGCAGCTTGGATACAGGGGCTGGGCCCCAGCATTTT.

The rearrangement joins TRBV6-2 or TRBV6-3 to TRBJ2-5; TRBD2 matches at 12 bases. Germline V lookup: CDR1 MNHEY, CDR2 SVGEGT. The CDR3 loop spans 15 amino acids. Losses at the gene ends were 0 bases for V and 4 bases for J; bases not matched to a gene: 0. The CDR3 is CASSYSTSGGETQYF. The DNA for the CDR3 is TGTGCCAGCAGTTACTCGACTAGCGGGGGAGAGACCCAGTACTTC.

The rearrangement links TRBV4-2 to TRBJ1-2; TRBD1 matches at 8 bases. The J segment lost 8 bases and the V segment lost 6 bases, leaving 8 bases of the junction unmatched. The CDR3 is 13 amino acids. Germline V gene lookup returns CDR1 LGHNA and CDR2 YNFKEQ. Here the CDR3 DNA reads TGTGCCAGCAGGACGACAGGGGAGGGCGGCTACACCTTC. Its translation is CASRTTGEGGYTF.

This clone was detected once. V is TRBV5-4 and J is TRBJ1-6, with 8 bases lining up with TRBD1. Germline lookup yields CDR1 SGHNT and CDR2 YYREEE (reference sequence). Trimming at V came to 4 bases and at J to 5 bases, leaving 5 bases not matched to a gene. The CDR3 has 15 amino acids. The CDR3 loop is CASSGETGDNSPLHF. In DNA form, the CDR3 reads TGTGCCAGCAGCGGAGAGACAGGGGATAATTCACCCCTCCACTTT. The full variable domain, with the rest looked up from reference TRBV5-4 and TRBJ1-6, is ETGVTQSPTHLIKTRGQQVTLRCSSQSGHNTVSWYQQALGQGPQFIFQYYREEENGRGNFPPRFSGLQFPNYSSELNVNALELDDSALYLCASSGETGDNSPLHFGNGTRLTVT.

This clone was seen a few times. The chain is built from TRBV20-1 and TRBJ1-1; no clear D gene. V gave up 7 bases and J gave up 6 bases, with 12 bases separating them. CDR1 DFQATT and CDR2 SNEGSKA come from the germline V gene (reference sequence). This CDR3 has 11 residues. CDR3 sequence (DNA): TGCAGTGGTCGGAGGCACGCTGAAGCTTTCTTT. Protein: CSGRRHAEAFF.

The V and J genes are TRBV25-1 and TRBJ2-7, with 7 positions matching TRBD1. V lost 1 base, J lost 3 bases, and 6 bases stayed unmatched. CDR3 length: 15 residues. Germline assignment: CDR1 MGHDK and CDR2 SYGVNS. CDR3: CASSESSRGLYEQYF. The DNA of the CDR3 is TGTGCCAGCAGTGAATCCTCGAGGGGGCTCTACGAGCAGTACTTC.

The chain employs TRBV7-8 and TRBJ1-2, with TRBD1 as a possible D gene (6 bases). The V end was cut by 5 bases, the J end by 7 bases, with 11 bases between. The CDR3 is made up of 12 amino acids. Germline V gene lookup returns CDR1 SGHVS and CDR2 FQNEAQ. The CDR3 here is CASSTDRIGYTF. CDR3 bases: TGTGCCAGCAGCACAGACAGGATTGGCTACACCTTC.

This clone has only a few counts. CDR3 nucleotides: TGTGCCAGCAGCCAATACCGGGACAACAATCAGCCCCAGCATTTT. Its translation is CASSQYRDNNQPQHF. The chain joins TRBV4-2 to TRBJ1-5; a possible D gene is TRBD1 (6 bases). Trimming pared 2 bases from V and 3 bases from J, leaving 11 bases between. The germline gives CDR1 LGHNA, CDR2 YNFKEQ. The CDR3 covers 15 residues.

The genes are TRBV27 and TRBJ2-7; the D gene is possibly TRBD2 (5 bases). The CDR3 runs to 15 residues. The germline gives CDR1 MNHEY, CDR2 SMNVEV (reference sequence). Deletions cut 5 bases from V and 4 bases from J, with 18 bases between. This CDR3 reads CASSLGNHGLYEQYF. CDR3 bases: TGTGCCAGCAGTCTCGGGAACCACGGGTTGTACGAGCAGTACTTC.

This clone was detected once. V usage is TRBV7-2 and J usage is TRBJ2-1; D is ambiguous. The CDR3 spans 13 residues. CDR1 is SGHTA, CDR2 FQGNSA, per germline. Deletions cut 7 bases from V and 6 bases from J, with 13 bases between. The CDR3 DNA reads as TGTGCCAGCACCAAAGCTTATGGCAATGAGCAGTTCTTC. This encodes CASTKAYGNEQFF.

The chain combines TRBV4-1 with TRBJ2-1, with 10 positions matching TRBD2. J lost 9 bases, V lost 0 bases, and 14 bases had no gene match. This CDR3 has 18 residues. In germline, CDR1 is MGHRA, CDR2 YSYEKL. The chain's CDR3 is CASSQDPQRGGLFTEQFF. The CDR3 region has the DNA TGCGCCAGCAGCCAAGATCCACAGCGGGGGGGCCTTTTCACTGAGCAGTTCTTC.

J is TRBJ2-1 and V is TRBV3-1 (or the pseudogene TRBV3-2); tentatively, D is TRBD1 (5 bases). Germline values: CDR1 LGHDT, CDR2 YNNKEL (reference sequence). V shed 0 bases and J shed 4 bases, with 7 bases lying between them. The CDR3 totals 14 residues. The CDR3 here is CASSQEGEYNEQFF. The CDR3 DNA follows: TGTGCCAGCAGCCAAGAAGGGGAATACAATGAGCAGTTCTTC.

The chain joins TRBV5-6 to TRBJ1-1; maybe TRBD1 (6 bases). The CDR3 sequence is 13 residues long. Germline V gene lookup returns CDR1 SGHDT and CDR2 YYEEEE. Trimming left V 6 bases short and J 4 bases short, with 13 bases between. CDR3 DNA: TGTGCCAGCACAAGGGGGGGGTCCACTGAAGCTTTCTTT. Its translation is CASTRGGSTEAFF.

The chain couples TRBV11-2 to TRBJ2-1; D might be TRBD2 (5 bases). Deletions cut 7 bases from V and 4 bases from J, with 20 bases between. Germline V lookup: CDR1 SGHAT, CDR2 FQNNGV. The CDR3 covers 16 residues. In nucleotides, the CDR3 is TGTGCCAGCACCCCTGGAGGTGAGGGAGCGTACAATGAGCAGTTCTTC. This translates into CASTPGGEGAYNEQFF.

The chain joins TRBV5-1 to TRBJ1-1, with a tentative D call TRBD1 (6 bases). The CDR3 has 15 residues. Trimming took off 2 bases at V and 0 bases at J, with 11 bases between the two ends. The germline CDR1 and CDR2 sequences are SGHRS and YFSETQ. The CDR3 spells CASSLDHRVNTEAFF. CDR3 nucleotides: TGCGCCAGCAGCTTAGATCACAGGGTGAACACTGAAGCTTTCTTT.

This clone was seen at least ten times. The chain carries TRBV28 and TRBJ1-5; D is perhaps TRBD1 (5 bases). V lost 6 bases, J lost 4 bases, and 16 bases lay in between. Germline V gene sequence: CDR1 MDHEN, CDR2 SYDVKM. The CDR3 runs to 15 residues. The CDR3 DNA reads as TGTGCCAGCAGCCAAATGGGGGGAGGGAATCAGCCCCAGCATTTT. It yields the protein CASSQMGGGNQPQHF.

The chain links TRBV28 to TRBJ1-6, with TRBD1 matching over 11 bases. This CDR3 spans 16 amino acids. Looked up from germline, CDR1 is MDHEN and CDR2 is SYDVKM. The V and J ends lost 4 bases and 9 bases, in that order; junction bases with no gene match: 8. For the CDR3, the DNA is TGTGCCAGCAGTTCCGGACAGGGGGCGACTTTTTCACCCCTCCACTTT. Translation: CASSSGQGATFSPLHF.

The chain joins TRBV3-1 (or the pseudogene TRBV3-2) to TRBJ2-3, with TRBD2 matching 7 bases. With 4 bases clipped from V and 1 base from J, the junction kept 8 bases outside the gene matches. This CDR3 contains 16 residues. Germline CDR1 is LGHDT and CDR2 is YNNKEL (reference sequence). The CDR3 sequence is CASSPFGAGRTDTQYF. The CDR3 DNA is TGTGCCAGCAGCCCCTTTGGAGCGGGGCGCACAGATACGCAGTATTTT.

On this clone: Relative to the germline gene, one junction end is altered; a read error may explain this. The J gene is TRBJ2-6, the V gene TRBV7-7; 9 nucleotides align to TRBD1. This CDR3 region has 19 residues. Germline V gene sequence: CDR1 SSHAT, CDR2 FNYEAQ (reference sequence). For the CDR3, the DNA is TGTGCTAGCAGCTTAGGCTCAGGACAGGGGAGCTCTGGGGCCAACGTCCTGACTTTC. The encoded protein is CASSLGSGQGSSGANVLTF.

This clone was picked up a small number of times. The chain recombines TRBV5-1 with TRBJ2-7; TRBD1 aligns across 8 bases. Germline V gene sequence: CDR1 SGHRS, CDR2 YFSETQ. J lost 5 bases, V lost 4 bases, and 14 bases had no gene match. This CDR3 region has 16 residues. The CDR3 protein is CASSIRQGSLFDEQYF. The CDR3 bases are TGCGCCAGCAGCATCAGACAGGGGTCGTTATTCGACGAGCAGTACTTC.

The V gene is TRBV13, the J gene TRBJ2-5, with 12 bases aligning to TRBD2. Per the germline V gene, CDR1 is PRHDT and CDR2 is FYEKMQ (reference sequence). V lost 5 bases, J lost 3 bases, and 4 bases stayed unmatched. The CDR3 loop spans 15 amino acids. The CDR3 bases are TGTGCCAGCAGCCCCTGGACTAGCGGGGAAGAGACCCAGTACTTC. It yields the protein CASSPWTSGEETQYF.

This chain's CDR3 is CAISGQGRPEAFF. The CDR3 bases are TGTGCCATCAGTGGGCAGGGGCGGCCTGAAGCTTTCTTT. V is TRBV10-3 and J is TRBJ1-1, with D possibly TRBD1 on 6 matching bases. Trimming removed 4 bases at V and 6 bases at J, with 12 bases between. Germline CDR1 ENHRY, CDR2 SYGVKD. The CDR3 is 13 amino acids.

This clone was observed a few times. The rearrangement joins TRBV9 to TRBJ1-2; 12 bases align to TRBD1. The ends lost 4 bases at V and 4 bases at J; junction bases unmatched: 5. CDR1 and CDR2 (germline): SGDLS, YYNGEE. CDR3 size: 15 residues. The CDR3 DNA reads as TGTGCCAGCAGCCTAGGGGACAGGGGGCCCTATGGCTACACCTTC. This encodes CASSLGDRGPYGYTF.

This clone has a handful of counts. This CDR3 is CASWGQDSYEQYF. DNA for the CDR3: TGTGCCAGCTGGGGACAGGACTCCTACGAGCAGTACTTC. The rearrangement links TRBV6-5 to TRBJ2-7, with 8 positions matching TRBD1. Germline V gives CDR1 MNHEY, CDR2 SVGAGI. V shed 8 bases and J 0 bases; nucleotides not matched to a gene: 3. CDR3 size: 13 residues.

This clone was counted many times. The chain links TRBV7-9 to TRBJ1-1; TRBD1 aligns across 10 bases. This CDR3 is 15 amino acids long. V dropped 4 bases and J dropped 1; count of bases not matched to a gene: 3. Germline V gives CDR1 SEHNR, CDR2 FQNEAQ (reference sequence). In DNA form, the CDR3 reads TGTGCCAGCAGCTCGACAGGGGGCCCGAACACTGAAGCTTTCTTT. It yields the protein CASSSTGGPNTEAFF.

J is TRBJ2-5 and V is TRBV5-6; 8 bases line up with TRBD1. Trimming removed 4 bases from V and 4 bases from J; junction bases left unmatched: 6. The CDR3 sequence is 14 residues long. Germline CDR1 and CDR2: SGHDT and YYEEEE. The CDR3 bases are TGTGCCAGCAGCCGGGCAGGGGGCAGAGAGACCCAGTACTTC. Translation gives CASSRAGGRETQYF.

The chain has TRBV7-3 and TRBJ1-6; D gene uncertain. The germline V gene encodes CDR1 SGHTA and CDR2 FQGTGA. This CDR3 has 13 amino acids. Deletions cut 5 bases from V and 7 bases from J, with 9 bases between. CDR3 in DNA: TGTGCCAGCAGCCTTCACCAGAATTCACCCCTCCACTTT. Protein: CASSLHQNSPLHF. Drawing the rest from reference TRBV7-3 and TRBJ1-6, the complete variable domain is GAGVSQTPSNKVTEKGKYVELRCDPISGHTALYWYRQSLGQGPEFLIYFQGTGAADDSGLPNDRFFAVRPEGSVSTLKIQRTERGDSAVYLCASSLHQNSPLHFGNGTRLTVT.

The chain recombines TRBV6-5 with TRBJ1-1; TRBD1 agrees at 8 bases. This CDR3 contains 15 residues. Germline values: CDR1 MNHEY, CDR2 SVGAGI. J gave up 2 bases and V 1 base, and 3 bases lay outside the gene matches. CDR3 loop: CASSYYGQGNTEAFF. The CDR3 DNA is TGTGCCAGCAGTTACTACGGACAGGGTAACACTGAAGCTTTCTTT.

In its sample, this clone was seen once. CDR3 DNA: TGTGCCAGCAGCGTAGCAACAGGGTATGGGGAGACCCAGTACTTC. This encodes CASSVATGYGETQYF. V gene TRBV9 combines with J gene TRBJ2-5; tentatively, D is TRBD1 (6 bases). The CDR3 has 15 residues. V was clipped by 0 bases and J by 5 bases, with 14 bases between them. CDR1 is SGDLS and CDR2 is YYNGEE in the germline V gene.